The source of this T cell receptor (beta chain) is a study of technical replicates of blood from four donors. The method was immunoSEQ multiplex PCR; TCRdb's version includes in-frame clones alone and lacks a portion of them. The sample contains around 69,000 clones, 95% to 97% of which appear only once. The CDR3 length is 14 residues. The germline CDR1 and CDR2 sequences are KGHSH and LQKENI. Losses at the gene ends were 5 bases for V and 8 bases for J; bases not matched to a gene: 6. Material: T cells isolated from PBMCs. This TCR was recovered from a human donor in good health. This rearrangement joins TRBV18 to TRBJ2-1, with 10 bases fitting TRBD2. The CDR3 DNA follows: TGTGCCAGCTCAGTAAGCGGGGGGGTCGATGAGCAGTTCTTC. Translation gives CASSVSGGVDEQFF.